This is a list of T cell receptor beta chains from one sample in a study of T cells after posttransplantation cyclophosphamide. Method: immunoSEQ multiplex PCR; TCRdb's copy keeps in-frame clones and lacks some. The profile shows 20,000 to 25,000 clones, about 90% of them singletons. The source material was PBMCs, sampled after allogeneic stem cell transplant with posttransplant cyclophosphamide. The receptors come from a female patient aged 25-40 years who received an allogeneic stem cell transplant from an unrelated donor, was CMV-positive, and had no GVHD. These T cells may partly come from the graft donor. Each CDR3 is given with its conserved first and last residue. The D gene is left open where the match is weak. Clone size is given for some rows only: seen once, a few or many times, or a class if the clone is expanded.

j_call,d_call,v_call,clone_size,cdr3_aa,cdr3_nt
TRBJ1-4,NA,TRBV30,once,CAWSSGWEEKLFF,TGTGCCTGGAGCTCCGGGTGGGAGGAAAAACTGTTTTTT
TRBJ1-4,NA,TRBV25-1,few,CASSSVVGEEKLFF,TGTGCCAGCAGTTCGGTTGTCGGGGAGGAAAAACTGTTTTTT
TRBJ1-3,TRBD1,TRBV25-1,NA,CASRDQGAGGNTIYF,TGTGCCAGCAGGGATCAGGGGGCGGGTGGAAACACCATATATTTT
TRBJ2-7,NA,TRBV30,NA,CAWSVAGKSYEQYF,TGTGCCTGGAGTGTTGCAGGGAAGTCCTACGAGCAGTACTTC
TRBJ2-3,TRBD2,TRBV4-3,NA,CASSQIHGLAGGTQYF,TGCGCCAGCAGCCAGATACATGGACTAGCAGGAGGTACGCAGTATTTT
TRBJ2-7,TRBD1,TRBV4-3,NA,CASSQGRDSSYEQYF,TGCGCCAGCAGCCAAGGACGGGACAGCTCCTACGAGCAGTACTTC
TRBJ2-1,NA,TRBV7-9,NA,CASSLAIDSGNEQFF,TGTGCCAGCAGCTTAGCGATTGATAGCGGCAATGAGCAGTTCTTC
TRBJ1-4,TRBD1,TRBV27,NA,CASSLLRTGGLEKLFF,TGTGCCAGCAGTTTATTAAGGACAGGGGGCCTTGAAAAACTGTTTTTT
TRBJ2-1,TRBD1,TRBV5-1,NA,CASSRTATGWEQFF,TGCGCCAGCAGCCGAACCGCGACAGGGTGGGAGCAGTTCTTC
TRBJ1-2,NA,TRBV29-1,NA,CSVLPGGRVNYGYTF,TGCAGCGTTCTCCCCGGGGGTAGGGTAAACTATGGCTACACCTTC
TRBJ2-7,NA,TRBV5-1,NA,CASSLSSRSVYEQYF,TGCGCCAGCAGCTTGTCCTCTAGGTCGGTCTACGAGCAGTACTTC
TRBJ1-6,NA,TRBV21-1,NA,CASSLGTHNSPLHF,TGTGCCAGCAGCCTCGGGACTCATAATTCACCCCTCCACTTT
TRBJ2-7,TRBD1,TRBV10-3,few,CAISELRQGTYEQYF,TGTGCCATCAGTGAGTTAAGACAGGGTACCTACGAGCAGTACTTC
TRBJ2-7,TRBD1,TRBV7-9,NA,CASSSSLGQGFYEQYF,TGTGCCAGCAGCTCCTCTTTAGGACAGGGGTTCTACGAGCAGTACTTC
TRBJ2-3,NA,TRBV11-2,NA,CASSRRRDNSTDTQYF,TGTGCCAGCAGCAGACGCCGGGACAATAGCACAGATACGCAGTATTTT
TRBJ2-1,NA,TRBV13,NA,CASTLGGFHDNEQFF,TGTGCCAGCACTCTAGGGGGATTCCACGACAATGAGCAGTTCTTC
TRBJ2-7,NA,TRBV28,NA,CASSIVSGSYEQYF,TGTGCCAGCAGCATAGTGTCGGGTAGCTACGAGCAGTACTTC
TRBJ2-3,TRBD2,TRBV4-3,NA,CASSPTSGGATDTQYF,TGCGCCAGCAGCCCAACTAGCGGGGGGGCCACAGATACGCAGTATTTT
TRBJ2-3,NA,TRBV30,NA,CAWSVRDTDTQYF,TGTGCCTGGAGTGTACGGGACACAGATACGCAGTATTTT
TRBJ2-7,NA,TRBV5-6,NA,CASSIGGFPEQYF,TGTGCCAGCAGCATTGGCGGGTTCCCCGAGCAGTACTTC
TRBJ2-2,TRBD1,TRBV30,NA,CAWSVLVTGVAGELFF,TGTGCCTGGAGTGTACTTGTGACAGGGGTTGCCGGGGAGCTGTTTTTT
TRBJ1-6,TRBD1,TRBV28,NA,CASSQTTGNSSPLHF,TGTGCCAGCAGCCAAACGACAGGGAATAGTTCACCCCTCCACTTT
TRBJ2-5,TRBD2,TRBV6-5,once,CASSYTGGRETQYF,TGTGCCAGCAGTTATACGGGGGGAAGGGAGACCCAGTACTTC
TRBJ2-3,NA,TRBV6-1,once,CASGRGGLPADTQYF,TGTGCCAGTGGAAGGGGGGGCCTACCGGCAGATACGCAGTATTTT
TRBJ1-2,NA,TRBV4-1,NA,CASSQAGGGRGYTF,TGCGCCAGCAGCCAAGCCGGGGGGGGGCGAGGCTACACCTTC
TRBJ2-1,TRBD2,TRBV4-1,NA,CASSQGLALNEQFF,TGCGCCAGCAGCCAGGGACTAGCGCTAAATGAGCAGTTCTTC
TRBJ1-2,NA,TRBV19,NA,CASSQADYGYTF,TGTGCCAGTAGTCAGGCCGACTATGGCTACACCTTC
TRBJ2-1,NA,TRBV6-5,NA,CASSTRDEQFF,TGTGCCAGCAGTACCCGAGATGAGCAGTTCTTC
TRBJ2-1,NA,TRBV4-1,NA,CASSQDRDIIDEQFF,TGCGCCAGCAGCCAAGATCGGGACATTATTGATGAGCAGTTCTTC
TRBJ2-1,NA,TRBV4-1,NA,CASSHRDTTNEQFF,TGCGCCAGCAGCCACCGGGATACAACCAATGAGCAGTTCTTC
TRBJ2-7,NA,TRBV15,NA,CATSRDLQGSSYEQYF,TGTGCCACCAGCAGAGATCTCCAAGGGAGCTCCTACGAGCAGTACTTC